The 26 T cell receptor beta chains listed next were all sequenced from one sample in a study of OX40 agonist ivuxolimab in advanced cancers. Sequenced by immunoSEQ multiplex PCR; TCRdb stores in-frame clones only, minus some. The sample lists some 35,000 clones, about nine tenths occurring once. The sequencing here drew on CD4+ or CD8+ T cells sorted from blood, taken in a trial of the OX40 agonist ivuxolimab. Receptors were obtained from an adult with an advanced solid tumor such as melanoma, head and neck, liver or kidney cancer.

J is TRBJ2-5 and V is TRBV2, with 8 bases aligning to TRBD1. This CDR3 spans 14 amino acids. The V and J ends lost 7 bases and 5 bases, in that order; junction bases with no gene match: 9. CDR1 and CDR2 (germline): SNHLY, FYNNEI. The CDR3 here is CASKSDRGYETQYF. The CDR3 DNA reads TGTGCCAGCAAGAGCGACAGGGGTTATGAGACCCAGTACTTC.

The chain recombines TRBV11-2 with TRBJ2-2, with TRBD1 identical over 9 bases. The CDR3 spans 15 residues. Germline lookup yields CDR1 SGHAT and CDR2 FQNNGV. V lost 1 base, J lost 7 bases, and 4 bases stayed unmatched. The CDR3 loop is CASSLGTGVGGELFF. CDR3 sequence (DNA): TGTGCCAGCAGCTTAGGGACAGGGGTTGGCGGGGAGCTGTTTTTT.

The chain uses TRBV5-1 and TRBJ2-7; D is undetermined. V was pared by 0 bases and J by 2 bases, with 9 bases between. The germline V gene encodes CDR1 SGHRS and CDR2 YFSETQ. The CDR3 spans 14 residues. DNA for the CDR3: TGCGCCAGCAGCTTGGGTTCAGTAACCTACGAGCAGTACTTC. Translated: CASSLGSVTYEQYF. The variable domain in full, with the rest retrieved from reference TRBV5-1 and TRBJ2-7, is KAGVTQTPRYLIKTRGQQVTLSCSPISGHRSVSWYQQTPGQGLQFLFEYFSETQRNKGNFPGRFSGRQFSNSRSEMNVSTLELGDSALYLCASSLGSVTYEQYFGPGTRLTVT.

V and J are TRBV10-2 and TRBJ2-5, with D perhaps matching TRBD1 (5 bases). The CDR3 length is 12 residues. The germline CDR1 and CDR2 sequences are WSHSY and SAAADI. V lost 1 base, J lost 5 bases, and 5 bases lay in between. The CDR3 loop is CASSEWGETQYF. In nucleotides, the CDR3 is TGCGCCAGCAGTGAGTGGGGCGAGACCCAGTACTTC.

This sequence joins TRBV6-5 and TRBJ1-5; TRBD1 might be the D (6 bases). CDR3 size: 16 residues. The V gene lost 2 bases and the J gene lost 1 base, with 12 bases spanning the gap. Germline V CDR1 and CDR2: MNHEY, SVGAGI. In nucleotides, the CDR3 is TGTGCCAGCAGTTACCAGGGGCCGAGAAGCAATCAGCCCCAGCATTTT. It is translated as CASSYQGPRSNQPQHF.

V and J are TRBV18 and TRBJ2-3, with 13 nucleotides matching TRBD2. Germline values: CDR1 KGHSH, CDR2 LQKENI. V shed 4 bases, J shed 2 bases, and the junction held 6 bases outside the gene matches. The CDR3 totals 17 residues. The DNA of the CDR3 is TGTGCCAGCTCACTTACAGGACTAGCGGGGGACACAGATACGCAGTATTTT. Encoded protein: CASSLTGLAGDTDTQYF.

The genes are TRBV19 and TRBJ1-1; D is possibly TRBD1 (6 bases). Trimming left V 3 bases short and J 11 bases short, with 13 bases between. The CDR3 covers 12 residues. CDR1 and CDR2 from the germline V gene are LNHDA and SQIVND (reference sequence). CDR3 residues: CASSMWRGHAFF. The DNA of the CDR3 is TGTGCCAGTAGTATGTGGCGGGGGCATGCTTTCTTT.

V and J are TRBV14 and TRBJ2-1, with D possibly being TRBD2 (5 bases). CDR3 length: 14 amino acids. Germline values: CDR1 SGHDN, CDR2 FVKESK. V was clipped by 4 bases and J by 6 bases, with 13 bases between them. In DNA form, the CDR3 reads TGTGCCAGCAGCCTAGACTACCCTACCAATGAGCAGTTCTTC. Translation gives CASSLDYPTNEQFF.

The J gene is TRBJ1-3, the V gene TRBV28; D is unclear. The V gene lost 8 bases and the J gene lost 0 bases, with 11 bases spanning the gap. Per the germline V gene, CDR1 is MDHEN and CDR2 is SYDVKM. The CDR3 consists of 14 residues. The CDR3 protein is CASSPGTSGNTIYF. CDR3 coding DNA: TGTGCCAGCTCCCCTGGAACCTCTGGAAACACCATATATTTT. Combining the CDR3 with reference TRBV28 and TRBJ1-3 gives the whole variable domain DVKVTQSSRYLVKRTGEKVFLECVQDMDHENMFWYRQDPGLGLRLIYFSYDVKMKEKGDIPEGYSVSREKKERFSLILESASTNQTSMYLCASSPGTSGNTIYFGEGSWLTVV.

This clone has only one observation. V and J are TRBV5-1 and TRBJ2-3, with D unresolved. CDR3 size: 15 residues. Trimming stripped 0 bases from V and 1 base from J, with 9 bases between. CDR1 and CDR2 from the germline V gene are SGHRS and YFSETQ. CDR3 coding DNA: TGCGCCAGCAGCTTGGACCTCGCCCGCACAGATACGCAGTATTTT. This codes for CASSLDLARTDTQYF.

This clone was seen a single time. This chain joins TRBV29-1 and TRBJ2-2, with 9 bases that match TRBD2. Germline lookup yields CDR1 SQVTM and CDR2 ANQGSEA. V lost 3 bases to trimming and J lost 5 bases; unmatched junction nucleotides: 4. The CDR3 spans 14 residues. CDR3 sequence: CSVEAGGGTGELFF. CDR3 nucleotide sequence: TGCAGCGTTGAGGCGGGAGGGGGTACCGGGGAGCTGTTTTTT.

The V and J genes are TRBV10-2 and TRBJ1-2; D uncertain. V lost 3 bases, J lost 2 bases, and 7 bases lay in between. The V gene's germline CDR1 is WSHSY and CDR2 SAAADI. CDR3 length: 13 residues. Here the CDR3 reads CASSDGRNYGYTF. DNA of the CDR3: TGCGCCAGCAGTGATGGACGGAACTATGGCTACACCTTC.

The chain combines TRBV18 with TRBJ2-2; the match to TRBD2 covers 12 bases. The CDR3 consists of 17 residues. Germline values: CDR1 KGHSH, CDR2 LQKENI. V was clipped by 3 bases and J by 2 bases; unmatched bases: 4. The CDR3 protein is CASSPSGLAGNTGELFF. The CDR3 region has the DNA TGTGCCAGCTCACCTTCCGGACTAGCGGGAAACACCGGGGAGCTGTTTTTT.

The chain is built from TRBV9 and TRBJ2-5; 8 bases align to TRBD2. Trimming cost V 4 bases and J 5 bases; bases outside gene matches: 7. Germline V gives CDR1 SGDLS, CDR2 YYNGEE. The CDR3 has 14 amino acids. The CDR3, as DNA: TGTGCCAGCAGCCCCGGACTAGCTCGGGAGACCCAGTACTTC. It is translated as CASSPGLARETQYF.

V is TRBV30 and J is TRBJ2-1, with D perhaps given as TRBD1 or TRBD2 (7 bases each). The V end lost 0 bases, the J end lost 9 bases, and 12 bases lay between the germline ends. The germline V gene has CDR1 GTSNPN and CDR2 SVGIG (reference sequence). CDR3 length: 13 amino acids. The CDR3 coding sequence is TGTGCCTGGAGTGTAATCAGGGGGGGTGAGCAGTTCTTC. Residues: CAWSVIRGGEQFF.

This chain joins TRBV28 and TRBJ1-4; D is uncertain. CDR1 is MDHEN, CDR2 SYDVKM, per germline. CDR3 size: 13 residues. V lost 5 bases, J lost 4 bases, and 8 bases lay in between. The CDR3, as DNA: TGTGCCAGCAGTGGTCCCCTTAATGAAAAACTGTTTTTT. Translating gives CASSGPLNEKLFF.

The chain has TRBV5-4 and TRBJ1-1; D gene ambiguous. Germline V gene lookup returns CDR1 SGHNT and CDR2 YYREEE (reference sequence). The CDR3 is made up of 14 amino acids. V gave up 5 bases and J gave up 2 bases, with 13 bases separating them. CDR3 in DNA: TGTGCCAGCAGTTATGAACTAGGTAACACTGAAGCTTTCTTT. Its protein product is CASSYELGNTEAFF. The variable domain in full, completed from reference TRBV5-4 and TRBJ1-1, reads ETGVTQSPTHLIKTRGQQVTLRCSSQSGHNTVSWYQQALGQGPQFIFQYYREEENGRGNFPPRFSGLQFPNYSSELNVNALELDDSALYLCASSYELGNTEAFFGQGTRLTVV.

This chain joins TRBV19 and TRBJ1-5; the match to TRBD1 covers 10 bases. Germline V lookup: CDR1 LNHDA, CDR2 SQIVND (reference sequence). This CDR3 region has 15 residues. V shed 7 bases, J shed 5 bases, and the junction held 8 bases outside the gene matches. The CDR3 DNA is TGTGCCAGTACCCAGACAGGGGGCCCGGATCAGCCCCAGCATTTT. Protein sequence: CASTQTGGPDQPQHF.

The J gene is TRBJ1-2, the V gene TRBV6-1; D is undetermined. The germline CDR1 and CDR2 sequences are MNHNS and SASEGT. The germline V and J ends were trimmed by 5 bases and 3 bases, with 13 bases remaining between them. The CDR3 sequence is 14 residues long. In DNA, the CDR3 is TGTGCCAGCAGTATTAAGGGTTCCGACTATGGCTACACCTTC. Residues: CASSIKGSDYGYTF.

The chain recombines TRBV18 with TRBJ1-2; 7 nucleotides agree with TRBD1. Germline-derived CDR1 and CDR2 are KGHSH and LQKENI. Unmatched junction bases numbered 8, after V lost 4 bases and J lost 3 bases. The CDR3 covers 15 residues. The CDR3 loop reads CASSQTGRSYYGYTF. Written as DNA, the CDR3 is TGTGCCAGCTCACAGACAGGGCGGTCTTACTATGGCTACACCTTC.

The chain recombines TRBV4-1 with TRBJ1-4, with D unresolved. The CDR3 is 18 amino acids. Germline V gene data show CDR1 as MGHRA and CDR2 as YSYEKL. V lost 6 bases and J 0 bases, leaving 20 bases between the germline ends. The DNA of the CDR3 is TGCGCCAGCAGGATGTCGATTGCTAGACAAGCAACTAATGAAAAACTGTTTTTT. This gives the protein CASRMSIARQATNEKLFF.

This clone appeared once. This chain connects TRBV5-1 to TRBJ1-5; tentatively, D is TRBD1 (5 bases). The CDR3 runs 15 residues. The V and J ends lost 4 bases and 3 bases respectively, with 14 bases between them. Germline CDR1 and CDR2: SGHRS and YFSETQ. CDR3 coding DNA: TGCGCCAGCAGCCCCGGTGGGGGTTTCAATCAGCCCCAGCATTTT. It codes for CASSPGGGFNQPQHF.

The CDR3 reads CASSFPLAGVDGETQYF. The CDR3 bases are TGTGCCAGCAGCTTCCCACTAGCGGGAGTTGACGGGGAGACCCAGTACTTC. The chain carries TRBV5-4 and TRBJ2-5, with 11 positions matching TRBD2. Germline V lookup: CDR1 SGHNT, CDR2 YYREEE (reference sequence). The V and J ends lost 2 bases and 5 bases, in that order; junction bases with no gene match: 11. CDR3 length equals 17 residues.

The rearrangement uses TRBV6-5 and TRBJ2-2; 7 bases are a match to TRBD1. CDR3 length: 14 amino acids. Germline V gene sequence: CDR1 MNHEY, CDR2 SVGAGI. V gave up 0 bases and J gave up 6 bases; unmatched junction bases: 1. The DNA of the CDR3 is TGTGCCAGCAGTTACTCCGGGACAGCCGGGGAGCTGTTTTTT. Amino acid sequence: CASSYSGTAGELFF.

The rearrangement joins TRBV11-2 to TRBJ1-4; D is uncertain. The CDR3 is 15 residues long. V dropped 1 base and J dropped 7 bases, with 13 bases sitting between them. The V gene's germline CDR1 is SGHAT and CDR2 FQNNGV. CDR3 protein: CASSLGTSGGEKLFF. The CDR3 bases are TGTGCCAGCAGCTTAGGGACGTCAGGAGGTGAAAAACTGTTTTTT. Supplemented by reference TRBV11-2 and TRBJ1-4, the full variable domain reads EAGVAQSPRYKIIEKRQSVAFWCNPISGHATLYWYQQILGQGPKLLIQFQNNGVVDDSQLPKDRFSAERLKGVDSTLKIQPAKLEDSAVYLCASSLGTSGGEKLFFGSGTQLSVL.

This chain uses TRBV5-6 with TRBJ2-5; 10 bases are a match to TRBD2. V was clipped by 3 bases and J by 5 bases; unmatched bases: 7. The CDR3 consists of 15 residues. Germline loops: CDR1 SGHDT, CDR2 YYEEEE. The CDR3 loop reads CASSSGAGGRETQYF. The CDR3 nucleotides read TGTGCCAGCAGCTCAGGAGCGGGGGGGCGGGAGACCCAGTACTTC.